Following are 5 T cell receptor beta chains from one sample sequenced in a study of blood T cell repertoires in COVID-19. Clones were sequenced by immunoSEQ multiplex PCR, and TCRdb holds only the in-frame ones, with some missing. Here the sample spans approximately 460,000 clones, 80% to 90% being singletons. Sequenced: peripheral blood. The receptors here all came from a man aged 18 to 30 with COVID-19, enrolled during active disease.

The rearrangement uses TRBV2 and TRBJ2-1; the match to TRBD2 covers 15 bases. Germline V gives CDR1 SNHLY, CDR2 FYNNEI. CDR3 length: 15 residues. Trimming at V came to 7 bases and at J to 4 bases, leaving 2 bases not matched to a gene. The CDR3 protein is CASTGTSGRYNEQFF. CDR3 nucleotide sequence: TGTGCCAGCACCGGGACTAGCGGGAGGTACAATGAGCAGTTCTTC.

The genes are TRBV13 and TRBJ2-3; D is possibly TRBD2 (5 bases). The V end was cut by 1 base, the J end by 7 bases, with 12 bases between. From germline, CDR1 is PRHDT and CDR2 FYEKMQ (reference sequence). The CDR3 extends over 14 amino acids. In DNA, the CDR3 is TGTGCCAGCAGCTTAGATGGCCGGAGGTATACGCAGTATTTT. Its protein is CASSLDGRRYTQYF.

The V gene is TRBV30, the J gene TRBJ2-2; a possible D gene is TRBD2 (6 bases). Trimming took off 0 bases at V and 5 bases at J, with 16 bases between the two ends. The CDR3 runs to 16 residues. The V gene's germline CDR1 is GTSNPN and CDR2 SVGIG (reference sequence). The CDR3 reads CAWSVRTGVRTGELFF. CDR3 sequence (DNA): TGTGCCTGGAGTGTACGGACGGGGGTGAGGACCGGGGAGCTGTTTTTT.

The chain joins TRBV19 to TRBJ1-5, with D tentatively TRBD1 (6 bases). The length of the CDR3 is 12 residues. The V and J ends lost 8 bases and 11 bases respectively, with 16 bases between them. CDR1 is LNHDA, CDR2 SQIVND, per germline (reference sequence). The chain's CDR3 is CASADRFKAQHF. CDR3 coding DNA: TGTGCCAGTGCAGACAGGTTCAAAGCCCAGCATTTT.

This sequence joins TRBV9 and TRBJ2-7; D remains ambiguous. Trimming took 4 bases from V and 2 from J, leaving 16 bases between them. The CDR3 sequence is 15 residues long. Germline CDR1 is SGDLS and CDR2 is YYNGEE. The chain's CDR3 is CASSTDVGSAYEQYF. The CDR3 DNA reads TGTGCCAGCAGCACAGACGTGGGTTCGGCCTACGAGCAGTACTTC. The full variable domain, rest sourced from reference TRBV9 and TRBJ2-7, is DSGVTQTPKHLITATGQRVTLRCSPRSGDLSVYWYQQSLDQGLQFLIQYYNGEERAKGNILERFSAQQFPDLHSELNLSSLELGDSALYFCASSTDVGSAYEQYFGPGTRLTVT.